The clone carrying this T cell receptor (beta chain) was counted ten times or more. Its cognate antigen is unknown. This entry belongs to a study of T cell repertoires in cytomegalovirus infection. Across the study: Recently identified HLA-C-restricted and well-studied HLA-B-restricted CMV epitopes were used. CMV infection together with matching HLA type was indicated by public TCR beta signatures.

Study outcomes and limitations: Summed frequency of shared TCR beta families picked out CMV carriers who also had the relevant HLA. Clonotype analysis showed dominance of the ex vivo response by HLA-C-restricted CMV-specific TCR beta clonotypes.

The CDR3 has 16 amino acids. Germline V gene data show CDR1 as SGHRS and CDR2 as YFSETQ. V gave up 7 bases and J gave up 1 base, with 21 bases separating them. In TCRdb, the reads were re-called with MiXCR into one record per CDR3 protein. Among 70,000 or so distinct CDR3 sequences listed, about 30% were seen once. This specimen was CD8+ T cells from cultured PBMCs, taken from culture after CMV antigen stimulation. The genes are TRBV5-1 and TRBJ2-7; D possibly corresponds to TRBD2 (5 bases). The TCR was taken from a human donor in good health (CMV status not recorded). Some clones in this sample may be carry-over from other donors' samples. CDR3 region: CASSSGLDGSSYEQYF. The CDR3 nucleotides read TGCGCCAGCTCCAGTGGACTCGACGGCAGTTCCTACGAGCAGTACTTC.